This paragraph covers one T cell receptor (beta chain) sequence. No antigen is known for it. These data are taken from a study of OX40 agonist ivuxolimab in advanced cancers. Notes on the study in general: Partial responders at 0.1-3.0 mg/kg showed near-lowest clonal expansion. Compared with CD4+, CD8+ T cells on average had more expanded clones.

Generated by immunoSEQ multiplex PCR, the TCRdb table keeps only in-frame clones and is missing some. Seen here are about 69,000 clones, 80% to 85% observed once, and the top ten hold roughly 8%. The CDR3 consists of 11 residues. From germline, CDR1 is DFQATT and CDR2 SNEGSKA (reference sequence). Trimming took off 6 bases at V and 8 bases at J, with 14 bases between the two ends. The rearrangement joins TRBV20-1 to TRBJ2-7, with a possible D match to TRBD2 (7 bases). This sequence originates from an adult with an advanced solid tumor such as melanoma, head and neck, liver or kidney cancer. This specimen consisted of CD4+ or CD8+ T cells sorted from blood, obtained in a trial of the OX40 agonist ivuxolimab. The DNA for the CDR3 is TGCAGTGCCGTACTGGGGGGGCAGCAGTACTTC. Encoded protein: CSAVLGGQQYF.